This TCR beta chain was sequenced in a study of naive and memory T cell subsets. This clonotype has only a few counts. Both TRBC1 and TRBC2 were covered by a beta constant-region primer of two equimolar oligonucleotides. Ligated cDNA was amplified by four rounds of PCR with nested alpha and beta constant-region primers and SP2. MiXCR was run by TCRdb on the UMI-ligation and nested PCR reads, yielding one entry per CDR3 protein. The data hold some 22,000 distinct CDR3 sequences, with roughly 9.1% observed a single time. Per the germline V gene, CDR1 is SQVTM and CDR2 is ANQGSEA. CDR3 size: 10 residues. The germline V and J ends were trimmed by 7 bases and 5 bases, with 8 bases remaining between them.

The clonotype was recovered from a human donor in good health. The genes are TRBV29-1 and TRBJ2-5; D is perhaps TRBD2 (6 bases). Material for sequencing was central memory CD8+ T cells from blood. CDR3 sequence (DNA): TGCAGCGCGGAGGGGGAGACCCAGTACTTC. Residues: CSAEGETQYF. The complete variable domain, with remaining parts taken from reference TRBV29-1 and TRBJ2-5, reads SAVISQKPSRDICQRGTSLTIQCQVDSQVTMMFWYRQQPGQSLTLIATANQGSEATYESGFVIDKFPISRPNLTFSTLTVSNMSPEDSSIYLCSAEGETQYFGPGTRLLVL.